This TCR beta chain was profiled in a study of a mutant IDH1 vaccine in newly diagnosed glioma. The assay was immunoSEQ multiplex PCR, and TCRdb's table has in-frame clones only and misses some. In the table there are 25,000 to 40,000 clones, 78% of which are singletons. General study results and limits: Vaccination induced immune responses in 85% to 95% of patients.

Time point reported: week 11, during vaccination. The investigators gave 300 ug of mutant IDH1 20-mer peptide in each vaccine dose, together with topical imiquimod. CDR1 and CDR2 from the germline V gene are LNHDA and SQIVND (reference sequence). Between the trimmed V and J ends, which lost 6 bases and 5 bases, there was a span of 14 bases. The CDR3 is 14 residues long. About this clone itself: Antigen: not known.

The origin of this receptor is a man aged 25 to 40 with glioma. The sequencing used PBMCs, collected from a glioma patient whose treatment included an IDH1 peptide vaccine. The chain couples TRBV19 to TRBJ1-5, with unresolved D. DNA for the CDR3: TGTGCCAGTAGCCAGTCAGAGGTAGATCAGCCCCAGCATTTT. Protein: CASSQSEVDQPQHF. The whole variable domain, remainder taken from reference TRBV19 and TRBJ1-5, is DGGITQSPKYLFRKEGQNVTLSCEQNLNHDAMYWYRQDPGQGLRLIYYSQIVNDFQKGDIAEGYSVSREKKESFPLTVTSAQKNPTAFYLCASSQSEVDQPQHFGDGTRLSIL.